This T cell receptor (beta chain) was captured by sequencing in a study of regulatory T cells in long-lasting Graves disease. About the research overall: Freshly diagnosed Graves' patients had used antithyroid drugs for under 3 months. Study-wide results and limits: The small sample size may have reduced accuracy.

Germline CDR1 reads SQVTM; CDR2 reads ANQGSEA. The V gene lost 4 bases and the J gene lost 3 bases, with 5 bases spanning the gap. This CDR3 is built from 11 residues. Assembly of TCR beta libraries relied on iRepertoire HTBI primers together with Arm-PCR of CDR3 regions. TCRdb used MiXCR to reprocess the multiplex PCR reads, holding one entry per CDR3 protein. In the table there are 550,000 or so distinct CDR3 sequences, about 12% of which are singletons. Time point given: newly diagnosed GD, antithyroid drugs for less than 3 months. From RNA extracted from PBMCs, the TCR library was made. EDTA tubes received nine milliliters of drawn peripheral blood. This clonotype showed up many times. Its antigen is not identified. These data were also reused for a study on T cells in Graves' hyperthyroidism and ophthalmopathy. That report notes: HTBI primers were the set used in a first-round RT-PCR of the TCR CDR3.

The receptor was isolated from a woman aged 25 to 39 with Graves disease. Sequenced here: peripheral blood mononuclear cells (PBMCs), sampled at new diagnosis, from a patient treated with antithyroid drugs. This rearrangement joins TRBV29-1 to TRBJ2-3, with D unclear. In DNA form, the CDR3 reads TGCAGCGTTGCCCGGACAGATACGCAGTATTTT. Its protein product is CSVARTDTQYF.